The 24 T cell receptor beta chains in this list originate from one sample, sequenced in a study of OX40 agonist ivuxolimab in advanced cancers. TCRdb keeps only in-frame clones here, not all; method: immunoSEQ multiplex PCR. Of roughly 67,000 clones listed, about nine tenths are singletons. Sequencing was performed on CD4+ or CD8+ T cells sorted from blood, taken in a trial of the OX40 agonist ivuxolimab. The receptors here all came from an adult with an advanced solid tumor such as melanoma, head and neck, liver or kidney cancer.

The chain combines TRBV12-5 with TRBJ2-1; 7 bases map to TRBD2. Germline V gene lookup returns CDR1 LGHNT and CDR2 FRNRAP. CDR3 length: 15 residues. The ends lost 4 bases at V and 8 bases at J; junction bases unmatched: 11. The CDR3 nucleotides read TGTGCTAGTGGTTGGCTAGTGGGAGGGCCTCATGAGCAGTTCTTC. Translation gives CASGWLVGGPHEQFF.

This chain joins TRBV18 and TRBJ1-1; TRBD1 might be the D (5 bases). This CDR3 has 15 amino acids. CDR1 and CDR2 (germline): KGHSH, LQKENI. V lost 3 bases and J lost 6, with 17 bases in between. CDR3 DNA sequence: TGTGCCAGCTCACCTTCGTTTACGGGGGAAGCTGAAGCTTTCTTT. Its protein product is CASSPSFTGEAEAFF.

The CDR3 bases are TGTGCCAGTAGTATCGAGGGACGAACTGAAGCTTTCTTT. Translating it yields CASSIEGRTEAFF. This sequence joins TRBV19 and TRBJ1-1, with a tentative D call TRBD1 (5 bases). Trimming stripped 3 bases from V and 5 bases from J, with 10 bases between. The germline V gene encodes CDR1 LNHDA and CDR2 SQIVND (reference sequence). This CDR3 has 13 residues.

The count of this clone is one. The V and J genes are TRBV5-1 and TRBJ1-2; TRBD1 matches 11 bases. The trim removed 6 bases at V and 8 bases at J, leaving 9 bases unmatched. Per germline, CDR1 SGHRS and CDR2 YFSETQ. CDR3 length: 14 residues. The CDR3: CASTPGQGAGGYTF. CDR3 sequence (DNA): TGCGCCAGCACCCCTGGACAGGGGGCGGGCGGCTACACCTTC.

The chain recombines TRBV28 with TRBJ2-5; D gene uncertain. V was cut by 1 base and J by 5 bases, with 5 bases left in between. CDR1 and CDR2 from the germline V gene are MDHEN and SYDVKM. The CDR3 is 12 amino acids. CDR3: CASSLYGETQYF. The DNA for the CDR3 is TGTGCCAGCAGTTTATACGGGGAGACCCAGTACTTC.

Concerning this clone: In the same sample, other DNA sequences code for this CDR3. V is TRBV7-3 and J is TRBJ2-5; D tentatively reads TRBD1 or TRBD2 (5 bases each). Trimming pared 4 bases from V and 5 bases from J, leaving 11 bases between. Germline values: CDR1 SGHTA, CDR2 FQGTGA. This CDR3 spans 13 amino acids. CDR3 sequence (DNA): TGTGCCAGCAGCTCCGGGGCAAAGGAGACCCAGTACTTC. This codes for CASSSGAKETQYF.

The chain has TRBV20-1 and TRBJ1-3; D remains ambiguous. The CDR3 length is 11 residues. V lost 3 bases, J lost 4 bases, and 4 bases lay in between. Germline V CDR1 and CDR2: DFQATT, SNEGSKA (reference sequence). This chain's CDR3 is CSASMGNTIYF. The DNA of the CDR3 is TGCAGTGCTAGTATGGGAAACACCATATATTTT.

The table lists this clone with a count of one. The chain combines TRBV7-2 with TRBJ2-1; D not certain. Per the germline V gene, CDR1 is SGHTA and CDR2 is FQGNSA. The V end lost 6 bases, the J end lost 5 bases, and 11 bases lay between the germline ends. This CDR3 is 13 amino acids long. The CDR3 here is CASSTQRNNEQFF. The DNA for the CDR3 is TGTGCCAGCAGTACGCAAAGGAACAATGAGCAGTTCTTC.

This clone was picked up one time. The V call is TRBV6-6, the J call TRBJ2-7; D is perhaps TRBD1 or TRBD2 (5 bases each). The CDR3 sequence is 15 residues long. Per the germline V gene, CDR1 is MNHNY and CDR2 is SVGAGI (reference sequence). Trimming removed 6 bases from V and 0 bases from J, with 15 bases in between. CDR3 sequence (DNA): TGTGCCAGCAGCTCTAGCACAGGCCGCTCCTACGAGCAGTACTTC. It is translated as CASSSSTGRSYEQYF.

This chain uses TRBV5-4 with TRBJ2-5, with 11 nucleotides matching TRBD2. CDR1 is SGHNT and CDR2 is YYREEE in the germline V gene (reference sequence). Trimming cost V 4 bases and J 2 bases; bases outside gene matches: 7. This CDR3 is built from 16 residues. The CDR3 DNA reads as TGTGCCAGCAGCCGGGGGACTAGCGGTCTTCAAGAGACCCAGTACTTC. Translated: CASSRGTSGLQETQYF.

V usage is TRBV18 and J usage is TRBJ2-3; a weak D match, TRBD2 (6 bases). The ends were cut back, 4 bases at V and 2 bases at J, with 10 bases in the middle. The CDR3 runs 14 residues. The germline V gene encodes CDR1 KGHSH and CDR2 LQKENI. The CDR3 loop reads CASSQRDFTDTQYF. Written as DNA, the CDR3 is TGTGCCAGCTCACAGAGGGACTTCACAGATACGCAGTATTTT.

The chain has TRBV5-8 and TRBJ2-7; D gene uncertain. Trimming took off 2 bases at V and 4 bases at J, with 1 base between the two ends. CDR1 is SGHTS, CDR2 YDEGEE, per germline. CDR3 size: 10 residues. The CDR3: CASSLYEQYF. CDR3 in DNA: TGTGCCAGCAGCTTATACGAGCAGTACTTC. The whole variable domain, filled in from reference TRBV5-8 and TRBJ2-7, reads EAGVTQSPTHLIKTRGQQATLRCSPISGHTSVYWYQQALGLGLQFLLWYDEGEERNRGNFPPRFSGRQFPNYSSELNVNALELEDSALYLCASSLYEQYFGPGTRLTVT.

This clone showed up just a few times. This chain uses TRBV10-3 with TRBJ2-5; TRBD2 agrees at 7 bases. Germline V gene sequence: CDR1 ENHRY, CDR2 SYGVKD. The CDR3 has 13 amino acids. The V segment lost 2 bases and the J segment 3 bases; nucleotides outside the gene matches: 0. The CDR3 bases are TGTGCCATCAGTGAGGCGGGGGAAGAGACCCAGTACTTC. Translated: CAISEAGEETQYF.

The chain joins TRBV27 to TRBJ1-2; 8 bases are shared with TRBD1. V was clipped by 5 bases and J by 7 bases; unmatched bases: 6. CDR3 length: 13 residues. The germline V gene has CDR1 MNHEY and CDR2 SMNVEV (reference sequence). This CDR3 is CASSPTGERGYTF. The CDR3 nucleotides read TGTGCCAGCAGTCCGACAGGGGAGCGTGGCTACACCTTC.

The chain combines TRBV4-1 with TRBJ2-5, with a possible D match to TRBD2 (6 bases). CDR3 length equals 14 residues. V was pared by 1 base and J by 2 bases, with 8 bases between. CDR1 MGHRA and CDR2 YSYEKL come from the germline V gene. CDR3 sequence reads: CASSQGRVQETQYF. CDR3 bases: TGCGCCAGCAGCCAAGGGAGGGTTCAAGAGACCCAGTACTTC.

This clone was observed a few times. This chain links TRBV7-6 with TRBJ1-5; D uncertain. V lost 5 bases and J 4 bases, leaving 9 bases between the germline ends. The CDR3 spans 13 residues. The V gene's germline CDR1 is SGHVS and CDR2 FNYEAQ. CDR3 in amino acids: CASSALTNQPQHF. The CDR3 DNA reads as TGTGCCAGCAGCGCATTAACTAATCAGCCCCAGCATTTT.

The chain carries TRBV11-2 and TRBJ2-5; TRBD1 matches 7 bases. V gave up 5 bases and J gave up 3 bases; unmatched junction bases: 3. The CDR3 consists of 13 residues. From germline, CDR1 is SGHAT and CDR2 FQNNGV. DNA of the CDR3: TGTGCCAGCAGCGTGGGACAGAAAGAGACCCAGTACTTC. It codes for CASSVGQKETQYF.

The chain uses TRBV18 and TRBJ2-4; tentative D call: TRBD1 (5 bases). The germline CDR1 and CDR2 sequences are KGHSH and LQKENI. Trimming shortened V by 0 bases and J by 1 base, and 13 bases separated the two germline ends. This CDR3 region has 17 residues. CDR3 nucleotides: TGTGCCAGCTCACCACCATCAGGGAAGGGGGCCAAAAACATTCAGTACTTC. Translated, it gives CASSPPSGKGAKNIQYF.

In its sample, this clone was seen once. The chain combines TRBV21-1 with TRBJ2-4; the table's D call of TRBD2 was not tested on the DNA. TRBV21-1 is a pseudogene. This CDR3 has 18 residues. The CDR3 loop is CASSKAPTSGGARNIQYF. The CDR3 DNA reads as TGTGCCAGCAGCAAAGCACCAACTAGCGGGGGGGCTAGAAACATTCAGTACTTC.

This chain joins TRBV10-3 and TRBJ2-1; TRBD1 agrees at 7 bases. CDR1 ENHRY and CDR2 SYGVKD come from the germline V gene. CDR3 length: 14 residues. Germline trimming cut 5 bases from V and 6 bases from J; bases unmatched to any gene: 7. The CDR3, as DNA: TGTGCCATCAGTACCTCTGACAGGGCCAATGAGCAGTTCTTC. It is translated as CAISTSDRANEQFF.

The rearrangement links TRBV5-4 to TRBJ1-1; D is undetermined. The CDR3 has 14 amino acids. The germline V gene has CDR1 SGHNT and CDR2 YYREEE (reference sequence). V lost 0 bases and J 1 base, leaving 7 bases between the germline ends. CDR3 nucleotide sequence: TGTGCCAGCAGCTTGGTAGAAGGGAACACTGAAGCTTTCTTT. Its protein is CASSLVEGNTEAFF.

This clone has a single count. The chain recombines TRBV11-2 with TRBJ1-1, with D tentatively TRBD1 (6 bases). Germline CDR1 is SGHAT and CDR2 is FQNNGV. The V and J ends lost 5 bases and 4 bases respectively, with 11 bases between them. This CDR3 has 13 residues. This chain's CDR3 is CASSTGFITEAFF. DNA for the CDR3: TGTGCCAGCAGCACAGGGTTTATCACTGAAGCTTTCTTT.

This chain uses TRBV19 with TRBJ1-5; D possibly corresponds to TRBD1 (6 bases). Between the trimmed V and J ends, which lost 2 bases and 0 bases, there was a span of 8 bases. The germline V gene encodes CDR1 LNHDA and CDR2 SQIVND (reference sequence). The CDR3 runs to 15 residues. Written as DNA, the CDR3 is TGTGCCAGTAGTATAAGGGGGTATAGCAATCAGCCCCAGCATTTT. Translated, it gives CASSIRGYSNQPQHF.

This chain connects TRBV5-4 to TRBJ2-5, with TRBD1 matching 10 bases. Germline assignment: CDR1 SGHNT and CDR2 YYREEE (reference sequence). With 4 bases clipped from V and 6 bases from J, the junction kept 6 bases outside the gene matches. This CDR3 contains 14 residues. The CDR3 region has the DNA TGTGCCAGCAGCGTCCGGGACAGGGGCCAGACCCAGTACTTC. It yields the protein CASSVRDRGQTQYF.